The 18 T cell receptor beta chains reported below all come from one sample, sequenced in a study of identical twins (TCRdb year 2016). Library preparation was by 5' RACE. Sequencer: Illumina HiSeq 2000. TCRdb reprocessed the public reads (quality trimming at Q25 with fastp, clone calling with MiXCR) and kept in-frame beta chains. Entries that share a CDR3 protein sequence are merged under the most common genes and DNA. Across this sample there are some 730,000 distinct CDR3 sequences, with 15% to 20% seen only once. The ten largest clones represent less than 15% of the sample. The data were also submitted as part of a second study, on T cells expressing NK-cell markers.

Input material: PBMCs. Receptors were obtained from a woman aged 18 to 35 in good health.

The rearrangement uses TRBV12-3 or TRBV12-4 and TRBJ1-2; TRBD1 is a possible D gene (5 bases). The V end was cut by 4 bases, the J end by 4 bases, with 10 bases between. This CDR3 region has 13 residues. The CDR3 DNA sequence: TGTGCCAGCAGTTCGGGGAGGGGCTATGGCTACACCTTC. Its translation is CASSSGRGYGYTF.

This clonotype came up a few times. The chain employs TRBV7-2 and TRBJ1-3; D gene uncertain. CDR3 length equals 14 residues. Germline-derived CDR1 and CDR2 are SGHTA and FQGNSA. The V gene lost 5 bases and the J gene lost 5 bases, with 13 bases spanning the gap. The CDR3 protein is CASSQDGPRNTIYF. The CDR3 DNA reads as TGTGCCAGCAGCCAGGACGGGCCGAGAAACACCATATATTTT.

This clonotype came up many times. The chain has TRBV5-1 and TRBJ1-4; D not certain. This CDR3 region has 14 residues. The germline CDR1 and CDR2 sequences are SGHRS and YFSETQ. Trimming cost V 2 bases and J 0 bases, with 5 bases left between them. The CDR3 protein is CASSFLATNEKLFF. DNA of the CDR3: TGCGCCAGCAGCTTCCTAGCAACTAATGAAAAACTGTTTTTT.

This clonotype occurred a few times. The V and J genes are TRBV20-1 and TRBJ1-3; D unclear. V gave up 5 bases and J gave up 0 bases, with 14 bases separating them. The CDR3 covers 15 residues. Looked up from germline, CDR1 is DFQATT and CDR2 is SNEGSKA (reference sequence). CDR3 in DNA: TGCAGTGCTCCCCGGACGAGCGGCTCTGGAAACACCATATATTTT. As protein: CSAPRTSGSGNTIYF.

This chain uses TRBV25-1 with TRBJ2-3; no firm D call. The CDR3 totals 14 residues. Germline V gives CDR1 MGHDK, CDR2 SYGVNS. V lost 3 bases and J lost 8, with 15 bases in between. CDR3 sequence reads: CASSDVVESATQYF. The CDR3 DNA reads as TGTGCCAGCAGTGATGTGGTCGAGTCGGCTACGCAGTATTTT.

The chain couples TRBV5-1 to TRBJ2-1, with 7 bases lining up with TRBD2. The germline V gene encodes CDR1 SGHRS and CDR2 YFSETQ. With V trimmed by 5 bases and J by 10 bases, 15 bases remained unmatched. CDR3 length equals 15 residues. The CDR3 is CASRSLTGGPREQFF. CDR3 nucleotides: TGCGCCAGCAGATCACTAACGGGAGGTCCCAGGGAGCAGTTCTTC.

This clonotype was picked up a small number of times. This chain uses TRBV7-9 with TRBJ1-5; no definite D call. The CDR3 is 14 residues long. V lost 2 bases to trimming and J lost 0 bases, with 5 bases between them. CDR1 is SEHNR, CDR2 FQNEAQ, per germline (reference sequence). This chain's CDR3 is CASSLLDSNQPQHF. CDR3 nucleotide sequence: TGTGCCAGCAGCTTACTTGATAGCAATCAGCCCCAGCATTTT. Complete variable domain (other parts from reference TRBV7-9 and TRBJ1-5): DTGVSQNPRHKITKRGQNVTFRCDPISEHNRLYWYRQTLGQGPEFLTYFQNEAQLEKSRLLSDRFSAERPKGSFSTLEIQRTEQGDSAMYLCASSLLDSNQPQHFGDGTRLSIL.

This clonotype has only a few counts. The CDR3, as DNA: TGCAGCGTTGAAGGGGTTAGCTCCTACGAGCAGTACTTC. Its translation is CSVEGVSSYEQYF. The chain carries TRBV29-1 and TRBJ2-7; no definite D call. V dropped 1 base and J dropped 0 bases, with 7 bases sitting between them. CDR3 length equals 13 residues. From germline, CDR1 is SQVTM and CDR2 ANQGSEA.

The chain links TRBV6-2 or TRBV6-3 to TRBJ1-1; D not certain. Trimming pared 2 bases from V and 5 bases from J, leaving 6 bases between. Looked up from germline, CDR1 is MNHEY and CDR2 is SVGEGT. This CDR3 has 12 amino acids. The CDR3 coding sequence is TGTGCCAGCAGTTACAGGGAGACTGAAGCTTTCTTT. Its translation is CASSYRETEAFF.

For this clonotype: It is unclear where the CDR3 begins or ends on the DNA, so no DNA is shown, and the CDR3 is as TCRdb lists it. This chain links TRBV20-1 with TRBJ2-7; whether TRBD2, the table's D call, matches the DNA was not checked. The CDR3 has 17 amino acids, counting both end residues. Germline V gives CDR1 DFQATT, CDR2 SNEGSKA (reference sequence). The CDR3 spells CCAWGLAGGISSYEQYF.

The chain recombines TRBV12-3 or TRBV12-4 with TRBJ2-7; D might be TRBD1 or TRBD2, each matching 5 bases. Trimming shortened V by 2 bases and J by 2 bases, and 13 bases separated the two germline ends. The CDR3 extends over 15 amino acids. The CDR3 loop is CASSLRGGGTYEQYF. The CDR3 coding sequence is TGTGCCAGCAGTTTAAGGGGCGGAGGTACCTACGAGCAGTACTTC.

The V call is TRBV5-1, the J call TRBJ2-3; 10 bases are a match to TRBD1. The germline CDR1 and CDR2 sequences are SGHRS and YFSETQ. Unmatched junction bases numbered 4, after V lost 7 bases and J lost 5 bases. The CDR3 is 13 residues long. The CDR3 spells CASWGQGKDTQYF. As DNA, the CDR3 is TGCGCCAGCTGGGGACAGGGGAAAGATACGCAGTATTTT.

The chain combines TRBV12-3 or TRBV12-4 with TRBJ2-1; D is perhaps TRBD1 (6 bases). Between the trimmed V and J ends, which lost 3 bases and 0 bases, there was a span of 12 bases. The CDR3 is 16 amino acids. CDR3 DNA sequence: TGTGCCAGCAGTTTGTGGGGGCCGAGCTCCTACAATGAGCAGTTCTTC. This translates into CASSLWGPSSYNEQFF.

This chain links TRBV7-8 with TRBJ2-7; no firm D call. CDR1 is SGHVS and CDR2 is FQNEAQ in the germline V gene. The CDR3 covers 13 residues. Between the trimmed V and J ends, which lost 0 bases and 12 bases, there was a span of 15 bases. The chain's CDR3 is CASSLAQAAASYF. The CDR3 bases are TGTGCCAGCAGCTTAGCGCAGGCAGCAGCGTCGTACTTC.

This clonotype was seen repeatedly, ten times or more. The chain couples TRBV12-3 or TRBV12-4 to TRBJ1-5; possible D gene TRBD1, 6 bases. The V and J ends lost 3 bases and 3 bases respectively, with 9 bases between them. The CDR3 extends over 14 amino acids. CDR3 in DNA: TGTGCCAGCAGTTTTTGGGACACCAATCAGCCCCAGCATTTT. It encodes CASSFWDTNQPQHF.

The CDR3, as DNA: TGTGCCAGCAGCTCCCGGCAACTAGCGGGAAGGGGGCAGTTCTTC. This sequence encodes CASSSRQLAGRGQFF. The chain is built from TRBV7-6 and TRBJ2-1; 10 nucleotides agree with TRBD2. Per germline, CDR1 SGHVS and CDR2 FNYEAQ. The CDR3 extends over 15 amino acids. Germline trimming cut 4 bases from V and 12 bases from J; bases unmatched to any gene: 12.

The CDR3 is CSARGGVVDTQYF. The CDR3 DNA follows: TGCAGTGCTAGGGGAGGGGTCGTAGATACGCAGTATTTT. The chain uses TRBV20-1 and TRBJ2-3; 7 nucleotides match TRBD2. Losses at the gene ends were 3 bases for V and 5 bases for J; bases not matched to a gene: 5. The CDR3 is made up of 13 amino acids. The germline V gene encodes CDR1 DFQATT and CDR2 SNEGSKA (reference sequence).

Only a few counts were recorded for this clonotype. This sequence joins TRBV5-1 and TRBJ2-1; 7 bases map to TRBD2. Germline-derived CDR1 and CDR2 are SGHRS and YFSETQ. V shed 4 bases and J 6 bases; nucleotides not matched to a gene: 10. The CDR3 loop spans 15 amino acids. CDR3 in amino acids: CASSPVPTSTNEQFF. The CDR3 DNA reads as TGCGCCAGCAGCCCTGTCCCGACTAGCACCAATGAGCAGTTCTTC.